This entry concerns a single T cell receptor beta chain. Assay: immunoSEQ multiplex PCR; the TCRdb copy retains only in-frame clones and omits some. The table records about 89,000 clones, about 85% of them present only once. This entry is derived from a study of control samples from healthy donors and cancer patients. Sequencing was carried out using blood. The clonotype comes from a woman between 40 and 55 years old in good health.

The CDR3 DNA reads as TGTGCCAGCAGTTTACTTGGCAGCGGGACCAATGAGCAGTTCTTC. This gives the protein CASSLLGSGTNEQFF. V is TRBV6-5 and J is TRBJ2-1; 7 nucleotides line up with TRBD2. Germline lookup yields CDR1 MNHEY and CDR2 SVGAGI. This CDR3 comprises 15 residues. Trimming cost V 4 bases and J 6 bases; bases outside gene matches: 9.